This TCR beta chain came from a study of T cell responses to AZD1222 COVID-19 vaccine. Study results and limitations: At baseline, seropositivity was found in only six AZD1222 recipients.

This CDR3 has 19 amino acids. Germline values: CDR1 KGHDR, CDR2 SFDVKD. The V gene end was trimmed by 1 base and the J gene end by 1 base; junction bases not matched to a gene: 11. Only one count was recorded for this clone. Its specificity is unknown. Repertoires were generated with immunoSEQ multiplex PCR, while TCRdb's copy carries only in-frame clones and drops some. The repertoire consists of roughly 130,000 clones, with approximately 83% occurring once and the leading ten covering about 1.6%. Sequencing was performed on peripheral blood, taken on day 0 of AZD1222 vaccination. This rearrangement joins TRBV24-1 to TRBJ2-1; 8 bases are a match to TRBD2. The source of this sequence is an adult in good health. This chain's CDR3 is CATSDLPLRAGESYNEQFF. Here the CDR3 DNA reads TGTGCCACCAGTGATTTACCCCTCCGAGCGGGGGAATCCTACAATGAGCAGTTCTTC.